The 5 T cell receptor beta chains given below trace back to one sample, sequenced in a study of cytotoxic CD8 clonotypes in ibrutinib-treated CLL. Generated by immunoSEQ multiplex PCR, the TCRdb table keeps only in-frame clones and is missing some. The sample lists more than 200,000 clones, less than 75% occurring once. Source: PBMCs, taken after 24 months of ibrutinib treatment. The receptors were sampled from a human donor with chronic lymphocytic leukemia.

Many counts were recorded for this clone. The rearrangement uses TRBV6-5 and TRBJ1-1; no reliable D call. CDR3 length: 11 amino acids. Germline CDR1 and CDR2: MNHEY and SVGAGI. Trimming pared 8 bases from V and 4 bases from J, leaving 8 bases between. For the CDR3, the DNA is TGTGCCAGCTGCTGGGGCACTGAAGCTTTCTTT. Translating it yields CASCWGTEAFF.

This clone showed up just once. The V gene is TRBV18, the J gene TRBJ2-3, with D perhaps matching TRBD1 or TRBD2 (5 bases each). This CDR3 spans 16 amino acids. Germline CDR1 and CDR2: KGHSH and LQKENI. V was clipped by 0 bases and J by 0 bases, with 10 bases between them. CDR3 DNA: TGTGCCAGCTCACCACCGGATGGGGGAAGCACAGATACGCAGTATTTT. Protein product: CASSPPDGGSTDTQYF.

The chain couples TRBV2 to TRBJ2-7; possible D gene TRBD2, 6 bases. The germline CDR1 and CDR2 sequences are SNHLY and FYNNEI. V gave up 2 bases and J gave up 7 bases, with 18 bases separating them. CDR3 length: 15 residues. The CDR3 bases are TGTGCCAGCAGTGAAAACGGGGCGGGGACCGGGGAGCAGTACTTC. Protein: CASSENGAGTGEQYF.

V usage is TRBV30 and J usage is TRBJ1-5; TRBD1 is a possible D gene (6 bases). V dropped 0 bases and J dropped 2 bases, with 14 bases sitting between them. Germline values: CDR1 GTSNPN, CDR2 SVGIG (reference sequence). This CDR3 is 16 amino acids long. The DNA for the CDR3 is TGTGCCTGGAGTGTAAAGTTTGGACAGTGCAATCAGCCCCAGCATTTT. Its translation: CAWSVKFGQCNQPQHF.

The V gene is TRBV5-1, the J gene TRBJ2-5; D is undetermined. From germline, CDR1 is SGHRS and CDR2 YFSETQ. The V end lost 0 bases, the J end lost 4 bases, and 7 bases lay between the germline ends. This CDR3 comprises 13 residues. This chain's CDR3 is CASSLAGPETQYF. DNA of the CDR3: TGCGCCAGCAGCTTGGCAGGACCAGAGACCCAGTACTTC.